This T cell receptor beta chain was retrieved from a study of graft-versus-host responses after intestinal transplantation. This table comes from immunoSEQ multiplex PCR, and its TCRdb copy is limited to in-frame clones, with some not included. The table records over 65,000 clones, roughly 91% of them present only once. As for this clone: Its antigen is undetermined.

CDR3 length: 13 residues. CDR1 is MNHEY and CDR2 is SMNVEV in the germline V gene (reference sequence). Unmatched junction bases numbered 1, after V lost 3 bases and J lost 5 bases. The chain joins TRBV27 to TRBJ2-1; TRBD1 aligns across 7 bases. The material was unstimulated CD4+ T cells sorted from spleen or lymph node cells, obtained before intestinal transplant. This sequence was found in a human donor who received an intestinal transplant. The CDR3 here is CASSFDRDNEQFF. The CDR3 DNA reads TGTGCCAGCAGTTTTGACAGGGACAATGAGCAGTTCTTC.